A selection of T cell receptor beta chains follows, all from one sample in a study of Ad26.COV2.S vaccination and SARS-CoV-2 variants. TCRdb's copy holds only in-frame clones and misses some; the assay was immunoSEQ multiplex PCR. The table includes 300,000 to 400,000 clones, roughly 88% detected once. The sequencing used peripheral blood, collected in a trial of Ad26.COV2.S vaccine versus placebo. All receptors come from a person between 18 and 59 years old who received the Ad26.COV2.S COVID-19 vaccine or a placebo. CDR3s include the opening cysteine and the closing phenylalanine or tryptophan. The D gene is left open where the match is weak. Clone sizes are given selectively: once, few, many, or a class where the clone is expanded.

TRBV29-1	NA	TRBJ1-4	once	TGCAGCGCGTTGGGCCCAGGGAGGGTTAGCGAAAATGAAAAACTGTTTTTT	CSALGPGRVSENEKLFF
TRBV9	NA	TRBJ2-2	NA	TGTGCCAGCAGTGAGAGCCAATTCCCCGGGGAGCTGTTTTTT	CASSESQFPGELFF
TRBV7-2	TRBD2	TRBJ2-7	NA	TGTGCCAGCAGCTTAGGGACTAGCGGGGGGGTTTACGAGCAGTACTTC	CASSLGTSGGVYEQYF
TRBV7-2	TRBD1	TRBJ1-6	NA	TGTGCCAGCAGCCCTGGACAGGGGGAAGTAAAGTCCTATAATTCACCCCTCCACTTT	CASSPGQGEVKSYNSPLHF
TRBV3-1/TRBV3-2	NA	TRBJ2-1	NA	TGTGCCAGCAGCCAAGGGAGATCGGGCAATGAGCAGTTCTTC	CASSQGRSGNEQFF
TRBV10-3	NA	TRBJ1-1	NA	TGTGCCATCAGCCAGGGAACTGAAGCTTTCTTT	CAISQGTEAFF
TRBV6-2/TRBV6-3	NA	TRBJ1-1	NA	TGTGCCAGCAGTTACTCGATTATTGGGGCTGAAGCTTTCTTT	CASSYSIIGAEAFF
TRBV5-1	NA	TRBJ2-1	NA	TGCGCCAGCAGCCCGACGGGGTATCTAGGCAATGAGCAGTTCTTC	CASSPTGYLGNEQFF
TRBV6-2/TRBV6-3	NA	TRBJ1-1	once	TGTGCCAGCAGCCATGCTCTTGAAGCTTTCTTT	CASSHALEAFF
TRBV7-2	TRBD1	TRBJ1-1	NA	TGTGCCAGCAGCCCGCCGGGACAGGGGAGGACTGAAGCTTTCTTT	CASSPPGQGRTEAFF
TRBV6-6	NA	TRBJ1-3	once	TGTGCCAGCAGACCCACCTGGAGCGGAAACACCATATATTTT	CASRPTWSGNTIYF
TRBV28	TRBD1	TRBJ1-6	NA	TGTGCCAGCAGTTGGGGGGGACAGGGGAATTCACCCCTCCACTTT	CASSWGGQGNSPLHF
TRBV5-1	NA	TRBJ2-5	NA	TGCGCCAGCAGCTTGGGTAGTTGGGATGGAGAGACCCAGTACTTC	CASSLGSWDGETQYF
TRBV6-2/TRBV6-3	NA	TRBJ2-7	NA	TGTGCCAGCAGTCTGCCCAACTCCTACGAGCAGTACTTC	CASSLPNSYEQYF
TRBV18	NA	TRBJ1-3	once	TGTGCCAGCTCACTAGGCGAACTCTCTGGAAACACCATATATTTT	CASSLGELSGNTIYF
TRBV7-9	NA	TRBJ2-1	NA	TGTGCCAGCAGCTTTATCGGTCAGGAATTCTACAATGAGCAGTTCTTC	CASSFIGQEFYNEQFF
TRBV4-1	TRBD1	TRBJ1-2	once	TGCGCCAGCAGCCAGGTACAGGGGACCAAAAGCTATGGCTACACCTTC	CASSQVQGTKSYGYTF
TRBV6-5	NA	TRBJ1-1	NA	TGTGCCAGCTTACCGATGGAGGGGACTGAAGCTTTCTTT	CASLPMEGTEAFF
TRBV7-9	TRBD2	TRBJ2-2	NA	TGTGCCAGCACCAGCGGGGCCGGGGAGCTGTTTTTT	CASTSGAGELFF
TRBV5-6	NA	TRBJ1-1	NA	TGTGCCAGCAGCTTGGGCCAGAGCAACACTGAAGCTTTCTTT	CASSLGQSNTEAFF